The 10 T cell receptor beta chains below come from one sample, sequenced in a study of blood T cell repertoires in COVID-19. Here immunoSEQ multiplex PCR was the method, and the copy in TCRdb shows in-frame clones only, minus some. The repertoire holds 150,000 to 200,000 clones, approximately 80% seen once, with 13% in the top ten. The sequenced sample was peripheral blood. All receptors derive from a man aged 50 to 59 who had recovered from COVID-19.

This rearrangement joins TRBV5-1 to TRBJ2-1, with TRBD2 identical over 10 bases. The CDR3 is 16 residues long. From germline, CDR1 is SGHRS and CDR2 YFSETQ. The junction had 7 bases not matched to a gene; V was cut back by 3 bases and J by 4 bases. The CDR3 DNA reads as TGCGCCAGCAGCTCGGAGCGGGAGGGAATATACAATGAGCAGTTCTTC. Translating it yields CASSSEREGIYNEQFF.

The J gene is TRBJ2-7, the V gene TRBV16, with D hard to call. Trimming stripped 0 bases from V and 3 bases from J, with 9 bases between. CDR1 is KGHSY, CDR2 FQNENV, per germline. CDR3 length: 14 amino acids. In DNA form, the CDR3 reads TGTGCCAGCAGCCAATCGTCTGGTAGCTACGAGCAGTACTTC. Translation gives CASSQSSGSYEQYF.

The table lists this clone with a few counts. This rearrangement joins TRBV7-3 to TRBJ2-3; weak D call: TRBD1 (5 bases). CDR1 SGHTA and CDR2 FQGTGA come from the germline V gene. Trimming shortened V by 5 bases and J by 4 bases, and 16 bases separated the two germline ends. This CDR3 region has 15 residues. CDR3 residues: CASSQTRAQADTQYF. CDR3 nucleotides: TGTGCCAGCAGCCAAACCAGGGCCCAGGCAGATACGCAGTATTTT.

This clone was counted once. V gene TRBV5-4 combines with J gene TRBJ2-2; 10 bases align to TRBD2. CDR1 SGHNT and CDR2 YYREEE come from the germline V gene (reference sequence). This CDR3 contains 15 residues. The junction had 5 bases not matched to a gene; V was cut back by 3 bases and J by 6 bases. Here the CDR3 DNA reads TGTGCCAGCAGCTCCGGGACTAGCGATCCCGGGGAGCTGTTTTTT. Residues: CASSSGTSDPGELFF.

In regard to this clone: Compared with germline, one end of the junction differs, possibly owing to a read error. The rearrangement links TRBV5-1 to TRBJ1-2; tentative D call: TRBD1 (5 bases). The CDR3 is made up of 13 amino acids. Germline V CDR1 and CDR2: SGHRS, YFSETQ. CDR3 sequence reads: CASSWTSNYGHTF. The DNA for the CDR3 is TGCGCCAGCAGCTGGACATCTAACTATGGCCACACCTTC.

The chain carries TRBV10-1 and TRBJ2-1; 7 bases are a match to TRBD1. The CDR3 is made up of 19 amino acids. The junction had 23 bases not matched to a gene; V was cut back by 4 bases and J by 8 bases. Germline lookup yields CDR1 WNHNN and CDR2 SYGVQD (reference sequence). As DNA, the CDR3 is TGCGCCAGCAGTGTACCCCATCGACAGGGCCTATCAATCCAGGATGAGCAGTTCTTC. Translating it yields CASSVPHRQGLSIQDEQFF.

The chain links TRBV27 to TRBJ1-5, with TRBD1 as a possible D gene (6 bases). With 5 bases removed from V and 3 bases from J, the gap between germline ends came to 14 bases. In germline, CDR1 is MNHEY, CDR2 SMNVEV (reference sequence). The CDR3 runs to 15 residues. The CDR3 DNA sequence: TGTGCCAGCAGTACAGGGAGAGGCGACAATCAGCCCCAGCATTTT. This gives the protein CASSTGRGDNQPQHF.

This clone appeared once. This chain connects TRBV5-1 to TRBJ2-3, with D perhaps matching TRBD1 (5 bases). CDR1 and CDR2 (germline): SGHRS, YFSETQ. The V and J ends lost 0 bases and 4 bases respectively, with 15 bases between them. CDR3 size: 16 residues. CDR3 protein: CASSLEGRVRADTQYF. Written as DNA, the CDR3 is TGCGCCAGCAGCTTGGAGGGCAGGGTAAGGGCAGATACGCAGTATTTT.

The CDR3 nucleotides are TGCGCCAGCAGCCCCGGGGTGGGGTCCTACGAGCAGTACTTC. Encoded protein: CASSPGVGSYEQYF. The chain joins TRBV5-1 to TRBJ2-7; the D gene is possibly TRBD2 (5 bases). CDR1 SGHRS and CDR2 YFSETQ come from the germline V gene. V was trimmed by 4 bases and J by 1 base, leaving 12 bases between them. This CDR3 is built from 14 residues.

This clone has at least ten counts. The J gene is TRBJ1-2, the V gene TRBV19; 9 bases match TRBD1. CDR1 is LNHDA and CDR2 is SQIVND in the germline V gene (reference sequence). The CDR3 has 17 amino acids. V lost 5 bases to trimming and J lost 2 bases; unmatched junction nucleotides: 12. The CDR3 reads CASSPGQGKRRNYGYTF. CDR3 nucleotides: TGTGCCAGTAGTCCGGGACAGGGAAAAAGACGAAACTATGGCTACACCTTC.